The rows below give T cell receptor beta chains drawn from one sample of a study of T cells in Graves' hyperthyroidism and ophthalmopathy. TCRdb re-analysed the multiplex PCR reads in MiXCR, keeping a single row per CDR3 protein. The table has 300,000 to 350,000 distinct CDR3 sequences, 21% seen once. The sequencing input was blood. All receptors derive from a woman in her fifties or sixties with Graves' hyperthyroidism. The CDR3 runs from the conserved cysteine through the conserved F or W. A D gene is named only where the DNA matches it firmly. Clone size, where shown, is once, few, many, or a class for clones that have expanded.

size,V,J,D,CDR3,DNA
many,TRBV12-3/TRBV12-4,TRBJ1-2,.,CASSTSYGYTF,TGTGCCAGCAGCACCTCCTATGGCTACACCTTC
many,TRBV5-1,TRBJ2-7,TRBD1,CASSPGQRTYEQYF,TGCGCCAGCAGCCCGGGACAGCGCACCTACGAGCAGTACTTC
.,TRBV5-1,TRBJ2-7,TRBD2,CASSLAGLAARYEQYF,TGCGCCAGCAGCTTGGCCGGACTAGCAGCCAGGTACGAGCAGTACTTC
many,TRBV7-9,TRBJ2-7,.,CASSLGVAGSPEQYF,TGTGCCAGCAGCTTAGGAGTGGCAGGGAGCCCCGAGCAGTACTTC
.,TRBV18,TRBJ2-1,TRBD2,CASSQIAGGAEQFF,TGTGCCAGCTCACAAATAGCGGGAGGGGCTGAGCAGTTCTTC
many,TRBV6-1,TRBJ1-5,TRBD1,CASSSLPGQGVQPQHF,TGTGCCAGCAGCTCACTCCCGGGACAGGGCGTTCAGCCCCAGCATTTT
.,TRBV20-1,TRBJ2-7,TRBD2,CSASLSSGRAYEQYF,TGCAGTGCTAGTCTGAGTAGCGGGAGGGCCTACGAGCAGTACTTC
few,TRBV20-1,TRBJ2-2,TRBD1,CSASGTGGRINTGELFF,TGCAGTGCTTCCGGGACAGGGGGCCGAATAAACACCGGGGAGCTGTTTTTT
.,TRBV19,TRBJ1-4,.,CASNTAAEKLFF,TGTGCCAGTAATACAGCAGCTGAAAAACTGTTTTTT
.,TRBV20-1,TRBJ2-2,.,CSAAATTGELFF,TGCAGTGCAGCGGCCACCACCGGGGAGCTGTTTTTT
.,TRBV6-4,TRBJ2-3,.,CASARAGGTDTQYF,TGTGCCAGCGCCCGAGCGGGCGGCACAGATACGCAGTATTTT
many,TRBV11-2,TRBJ2-1,.,CASSGDGRGTHNEQFF,TGTGCCAGCAGCGGTGATGGGCGGGGGACACACAATGAGCAGTTCTTC
many,TRBV11-1,TRBJ1-1,TRBD1,CASSFDRGTEAFF,TGTGCCAGCAGCTTCGACAGGGGAACTGAAGCTTTCTTT
.,TRBV24-1,TRBJ2-1,.,CATSDLRDVFF,TGTGCCACCAGTGATTTGAGGGACGTGTTCTTC
many,TRBV20-1,TRBJ2-7,TRBD2,CSAIQRGNYEQYF,TGCAGTGCCATCCAGCGGGGCAACTACGAGCAGTACTTC
few,TRBV27,TRBJ1-5,.,CASRSGTMTPWNNQPQHF,TGTGCCAGCAGATCCGGGACAATGACCCCTTGGAACAATCAGCCCCAGCATTTT
.,TRBV9,TRBJ1-2,TRBD1,CASSATGSSGYTF,TGTGCCAGCAGCGCGACAGGGAGTAGTGGCTACACCTTC
few,TRBV20-1,TRBJ1-1,.,CSARLRNTEAFF,TGCAGTGCTAGATTACGGAACACTGAAGCTTTCTTT
.,TRBV28,TRBJ1-6,TRBD1,CASSPRDSHSPLHF,TGTGCCAGCAGTCCGCGGGACAGCCATTCACCCCTCCACTTT
.,TRBV25-1,TRBJ2-5,.,CASRMATQGQETQYF,TGTGCCAGCAGGATGGCGACCCAGGGCCAAGAGACCCAGTACTTC
once,TRBV20-1,TRBJ1-1,.,CSARDGGLVNTEAFF,TGCAGTGCTAGAGATGGGGGGCTGGTGAACACTGAAGCTTTCTTT
.,TRBV4-1,TRBJ2-5,.,CASSPGLTAWETQYF,TGCGCCAGCAGCCCGGGACTCACGGCGTGGGAGACCCAGTACTTC
many,TRBV7-2,TRBJ2-1,TRBD2,CASSVRGTSTNEQFF,TGTGCCAGCAGCGTTAGGGGGACTAGCACCAATGAGCAGTTCTTC
.,TRBV29-1,TRBJ1-1,.,CSSSLGDTEAFF,TGCAGCTCCTCCCTCGGGGACACTGAAGCTTTCTTT
.,TRBV12-3/TRBV12-4,TRBJ2-7,TRBD1,CASSGGTGGYEQYF,TGTGCCAGCAGTGGGGGGACAGGGGGCTACGAGCAGTACTTC
many,TRBV6-6,TRBJ1-5,.,CASSYSGSSNQPQHF,TGTGCCAGCAGTTACTCGGGGTCTAGCAATCAGCCCCAGCATTTT
.,TRBV28,TRBJ2-3,TRBD1,CASSFIQGASTDTQYF,TGTGCCAGCAGTTTCATCCAGGGGGCGAGCACAGATACGCAGTATTTT
.,TRBV9,TRBJ2-2,TRBD2,CASSDEGFGKIAGGNTGELFF,TGTGCCAGCAGCGACGAGGGTTTTGGAAAAATAGCGGGGGGGAACACCGGGGAGCTGTTTTTT
.,TRBV15,TRBJ2-7,.,CATSRDRRFAGQYF,TGTGCCACCAGCAGAGATCGGAGGTTTGCGGGGCAGTACTTC
few,TRBV7-9,TRBJ1-4,.,CASRLAGVEKLFF,TGTGCCAGCAGGCTCGCGGGGGTTGAAAAACTGTTTTTT
.,TRBV11-2,TRBJ1-2,.,CASSPRTAYYGYTF,TGTGCCAGCAGCCCTCGGACAGCTTACTATGGCTACACCTTC
.,TRBV6-5,TRBJ1-2,.,CASSYARDYGYTF,TGTGCCAGCAGTTATGCCAGGGACTATGGCTACACCTTC
many,TRBV3-1,TRBJ2-3,.,CASSQPLRGTDTQYF,TGTGCCAGCAGCCAGCCTCTACGGGGGACAGATACGCAGTATTTT
many,TRBV4-1,TRBJ1-1,.,CASSQTGTRNTEAFF,TGCGCCAGCAGCCAAACAGGGACTCGGAACACTGAAGCTTTCTTT
few,TRBV5-1,TRBJ1-1,TRBD1,CASQDTGGLSTEAFF,TGCGCCAGCCAAGATACAGGGGGTTTGAGCACTGAAGCTTTCTTT
few,TRBV4-1,TRBJ2-5,TRBD1,CASSQEYRTGVRETQYF,TGCGCCAGCAGCCAAGAATACCGGACAGGGGTTCGGGAGACCCAGTACTTC
.,TRBV5-6,TRBJ2-7,.,CASRGGGTHEQYF,TGTGCCAGCAGAGGGGGAGGGACCCACGAGCAGTACTTC
many,TRBV27,TRBJ2-7,TRBD1,CASSSTGTGNYEQYF,TGTGCCAGCAGTTCTACCGGGACAGGGAACTACGAGCAGTACTTC
few,TRBV18,TRBJ2-3,TRBD1,CASSPNTGVLTDTQYF,TGTGCCAGCTCGCCCAACACAGGGGTCCTCACAGATACGCAGTATTTT
many,TRBV12-3/TRBV12-4,TRBJ1-5,TRBD1,CASRGQGSNQPQHF,TGTGCCAGCAGGGGACAGGGTAGCAATCAGCCCCAGCATTTT
few,TRBV10-3,TRBJ1-1,.,CAISEEGVTEAFF,TGTGCCATCAGTGAAGAGGGGGTCACTGAAGCTTTCTTT
few,TRBV30,TRBJ1-2,TRBD1,CACYQGAFVTF,TGTGCCTGTTATCAGGGGGCCTTCGTTACCTTC
many,TRBV2,TRBJ1-5,.,CASSGKGYSNQPQHF,TGTGCCAGCAGTGGTAAAGGTTATAGCAATCAGCCCCAGCATTTT
.,TRBV24-1,TRBJ2-1,TRBD2,CATSDPGTSGYNEQFF,TGTGCCACCAGTGATCCCGGGACTAGCGGCTACAATGAGCAGTTCTTC
few,TRBV2,TRBJ1-5,TRBD1,CASRRTGLNQPQHF,TGTGCCAGCAGACGGACAGGGCTCAATCAGCCCCAGCATTTT
many,TRBV6-2/TRBV6-3,TRBJ1-1,.,CASSYGSGREAFF,TGTGCCAGCAGTTACGGCTCGGGACGTGAAGCTTTCTTT
.,TRBV3-1,TRBJ1-5,.,CASSHSGTRNQPQHF,TGTGCCAGCAGCCATAGTGGGACTAGGAATCAGCCCCAGCATTTT
.,TRBV7-6,TRBJ2-7,.,CASSLDRDAEQYF,TGTGCCAGCAGCTTAGATAGAGACGCCGAGCAGTACTTC
.,TRBV2,TRBJ2-7,TRBD1,CASRGFGDRPSYEQYF,TGTGCCAGCAGAGGGTTCGGGGACAGGCCATCCTACGAGCAGTACTTC
few,TRBV12-5,TRBJ2-1,.,CASGLVHGGLGNEQFF,TGTGCTAGTGGTTTGGTACATGGAGGGTTGGGGAATGAGCAGTTCTTC
many,TRBV5-1,TRBJ1-1,.,CASSLEDSTYTEAFF,TGCGCCAGCAGCTTAGAGGACAGCACCTACACTGAAGCTTTCTTT
few,TRBV10-2,TRBJ2-1,TRBD2,CASSDYLLAGKRGQFF,TGCGCCAGCAGTGATTACTTGCTAGCGGGGAAAAGGGGGCAGTTCTTC
.,TRBV28,TRBJ2-1,TRBD2,CASSFTSGANEQFF,TGTGCCAGCAGTTTCACTAGCGGGGCGAATGAGCAGTTCTTC
many,TRBV7-9,TRBJ1-1,TRBD1,CASSSGRGLTEAFF,TGTGCCAGCAGCTCCGGCAGGGGGCTCACTGAAGCTTTCTTT
.,TRBV5-4,TRBJ1-2,.,CASSLTSLNYGYTF,TGTGCCAGCAGCTTGACATCCTTGAACTATGGCTACACCTTC
many,TRBV10-3,TRBJ2-7,.,CAISRVPSYEQYF,TGTGCCATCTCCCGGGTTCCGTCCTACGAGCAGTACTTC
many,TRBV18,TRBJ2-7,TRBD1,CASSLGTGTYEQYF,TGTGCCAGCTCACTCGGGACAGGGACCTACGAGCAGTACTTC
many,TRBV6-5,TRBJ1-5,TRBD1,CASSYRTGPTPLPQPQHF,TGTGCCAGCAGTTACCGGACAGGTCCTACCCCTCTACCTCAGCCCCAGCATTTT